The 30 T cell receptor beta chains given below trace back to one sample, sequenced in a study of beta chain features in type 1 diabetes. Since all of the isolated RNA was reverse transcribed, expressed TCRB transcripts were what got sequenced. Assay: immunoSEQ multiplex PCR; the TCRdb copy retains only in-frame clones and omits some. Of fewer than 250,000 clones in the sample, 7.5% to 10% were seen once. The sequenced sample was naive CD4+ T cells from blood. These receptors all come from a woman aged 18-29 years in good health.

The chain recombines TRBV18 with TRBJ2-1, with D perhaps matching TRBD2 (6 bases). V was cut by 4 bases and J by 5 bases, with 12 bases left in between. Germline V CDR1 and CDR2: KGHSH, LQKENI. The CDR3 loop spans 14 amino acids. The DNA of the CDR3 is TGTGCCAGCTCACGGGTTTCGGGGGACAATGAGCAGTTCTTC. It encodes CASSRVSGDNEQFF.

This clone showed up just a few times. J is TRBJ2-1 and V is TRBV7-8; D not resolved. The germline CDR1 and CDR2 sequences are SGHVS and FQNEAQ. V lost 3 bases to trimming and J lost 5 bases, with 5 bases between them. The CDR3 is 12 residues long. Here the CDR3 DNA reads TGTGCCAGCAGCTTCATAGACAATGAGCAGTTCTTC. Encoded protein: CASSFIDNEQFF.

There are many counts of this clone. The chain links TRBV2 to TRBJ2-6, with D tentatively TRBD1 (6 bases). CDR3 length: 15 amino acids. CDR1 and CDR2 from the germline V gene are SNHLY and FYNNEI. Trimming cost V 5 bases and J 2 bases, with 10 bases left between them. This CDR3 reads CASSSTGPGANVLTF. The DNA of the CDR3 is TGTGCCAGCAGTAGTACAGGGCCTGGGGCCAACGTCCTGACTTTC. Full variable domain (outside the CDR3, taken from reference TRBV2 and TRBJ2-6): EPEVTQTPSHQVTQMGQEVILRCVPISNHLYFYWYRQILGQKVEFLVSFYNNEISEKSEIFDDQFSVERPDGSNFTLKIRSTKLEDSAMYFCASSSTGPGANVLTFGAGSRLTVL.

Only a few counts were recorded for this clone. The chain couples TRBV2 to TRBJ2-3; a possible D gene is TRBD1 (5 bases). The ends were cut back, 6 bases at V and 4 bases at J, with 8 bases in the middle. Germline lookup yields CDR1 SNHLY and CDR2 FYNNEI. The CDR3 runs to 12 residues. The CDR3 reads CASRGQSDTQYF. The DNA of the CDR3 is TGTGCCAGCAGAGGACAATCAGATACGCAGTATTTT.

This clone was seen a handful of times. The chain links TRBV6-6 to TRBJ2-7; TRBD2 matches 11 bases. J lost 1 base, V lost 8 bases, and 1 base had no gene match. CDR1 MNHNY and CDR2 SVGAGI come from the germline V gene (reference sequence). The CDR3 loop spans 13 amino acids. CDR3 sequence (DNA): TGTGCCAGCGGGACTAGCGGTTCCTACGAGCAGTACTTC. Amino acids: CASGTSGSYEQYF.

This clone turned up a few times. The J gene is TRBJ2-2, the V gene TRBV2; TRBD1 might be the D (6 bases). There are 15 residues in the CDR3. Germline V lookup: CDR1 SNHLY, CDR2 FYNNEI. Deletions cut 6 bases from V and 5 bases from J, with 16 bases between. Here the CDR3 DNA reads TGTGCCAGCAGGGACCAGGCAGGGGCGACCGGGGAGCTGTTTTTT. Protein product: CASRDQAGATGELFF.

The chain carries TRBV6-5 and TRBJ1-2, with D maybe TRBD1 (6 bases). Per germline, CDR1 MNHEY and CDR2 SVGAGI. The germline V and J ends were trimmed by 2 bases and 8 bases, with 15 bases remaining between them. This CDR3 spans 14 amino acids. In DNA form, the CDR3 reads TGTGCCAGCAGTTACCAAGGGGGGGGCAGCGGCTACACCTTC. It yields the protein CASSYQGGGSGYTF.

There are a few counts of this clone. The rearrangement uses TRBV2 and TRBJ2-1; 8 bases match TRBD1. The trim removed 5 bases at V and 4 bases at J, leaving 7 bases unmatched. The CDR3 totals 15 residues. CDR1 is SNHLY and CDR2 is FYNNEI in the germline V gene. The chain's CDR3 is CASSNDRGTYNEQFF. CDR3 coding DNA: TGTGCCAGCAGTAATGACAGGGGAACATACAATGAGCAGTTCTTC.

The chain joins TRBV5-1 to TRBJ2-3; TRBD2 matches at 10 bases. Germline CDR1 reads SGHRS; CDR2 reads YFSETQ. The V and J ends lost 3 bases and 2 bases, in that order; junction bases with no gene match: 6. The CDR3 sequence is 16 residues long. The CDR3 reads CASSSGGTSVTDTQYF. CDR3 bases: TGCGCCAGCAGCTCGGGTGGGACTAGCGTCACAGATACGCAGTATTTT.

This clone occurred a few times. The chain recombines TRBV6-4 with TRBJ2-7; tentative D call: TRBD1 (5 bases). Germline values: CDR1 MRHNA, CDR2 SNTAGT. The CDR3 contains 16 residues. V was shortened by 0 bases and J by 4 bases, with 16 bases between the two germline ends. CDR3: CASSDSFRVFPYEQYF. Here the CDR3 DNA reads TGTGCCAGCAGTGACTCGTTCAGGGTTTTTCCATACGAGCAGTACTTC.

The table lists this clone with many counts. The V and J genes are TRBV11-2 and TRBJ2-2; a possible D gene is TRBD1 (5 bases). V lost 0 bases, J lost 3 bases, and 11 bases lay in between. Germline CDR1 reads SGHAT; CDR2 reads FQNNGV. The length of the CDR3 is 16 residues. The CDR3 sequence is CASSLEQGYDTGELFF. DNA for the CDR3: TGTGCCAGCAGCTTAGAGCAGGGATATGACACCGGGGAGCTGTTTTTT.

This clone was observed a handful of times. The CDR3 loop reads CASSLGLAGDASTDTQYF. Here the CDR3 DNA reads TGTGCCAGCAGCTTAGGGCTAGCGGGAGACGCCTCTACAGATACGCAGTATTTT. This chain connects TRBV11-3 to TRBJ2-3; 10 bases fit TRBD2. Per the germline V gene, CDR1 is SGHNT and CDR2 is YENEEA. CDR3 size: 18 residues. J lost 3 bases, V lost 1 base, and 10 bases had no gene match.

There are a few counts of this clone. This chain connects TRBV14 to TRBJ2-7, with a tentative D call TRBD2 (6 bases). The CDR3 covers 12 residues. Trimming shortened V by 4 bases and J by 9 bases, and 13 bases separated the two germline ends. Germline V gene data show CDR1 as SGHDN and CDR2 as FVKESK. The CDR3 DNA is TGTGCCAGCAGCCCCCTTCTGGGGGGGCAGTACTTC. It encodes CASSPLLGGQYF. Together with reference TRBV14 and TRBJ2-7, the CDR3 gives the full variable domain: EAGVTQFPSHSVIEKGQTVTLRCDPISGHDNLYWYRRVMGKEIKFLLHFVKESKQDESGMPNNRFLAERTGGTYSTLKVQPAELEDSGVYFCASSPLLGGQYFGPGTRLTVT.

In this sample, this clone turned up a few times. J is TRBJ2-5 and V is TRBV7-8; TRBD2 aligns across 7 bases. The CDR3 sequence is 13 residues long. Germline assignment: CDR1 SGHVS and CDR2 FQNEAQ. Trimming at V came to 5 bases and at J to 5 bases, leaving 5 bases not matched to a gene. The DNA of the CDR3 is TGTGCCAGCAGCGGGGGGGGGACGGAGACCCAGTACTTC. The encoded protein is CASSGGGTETQYF.

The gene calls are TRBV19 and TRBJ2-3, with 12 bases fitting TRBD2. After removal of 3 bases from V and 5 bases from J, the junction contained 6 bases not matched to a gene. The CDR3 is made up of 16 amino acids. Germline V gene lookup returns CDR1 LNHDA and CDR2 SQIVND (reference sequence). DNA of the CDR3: TGTGCCAGTAGTATTAGTTCGACTAGCGGGAGAGATACGCAGTATTTT. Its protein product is CASSISSTSGRDTQYF.

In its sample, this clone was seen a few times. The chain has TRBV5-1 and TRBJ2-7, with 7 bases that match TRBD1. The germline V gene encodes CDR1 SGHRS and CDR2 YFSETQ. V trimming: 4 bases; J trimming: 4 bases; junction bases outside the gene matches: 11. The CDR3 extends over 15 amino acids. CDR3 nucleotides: TGCGCCAGCAGCCATATTCCGGGACAGTCTTACGAGCAGTACTTC. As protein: CASSHIPGQSYEQYF.

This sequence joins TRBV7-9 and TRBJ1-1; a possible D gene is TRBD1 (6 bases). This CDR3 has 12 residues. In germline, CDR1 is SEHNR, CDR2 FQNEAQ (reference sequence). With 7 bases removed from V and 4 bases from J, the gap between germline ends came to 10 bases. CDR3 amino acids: CASTSQGTEAFF. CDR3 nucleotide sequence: TGTGCCAGCACCTCACAGGGCACTGAAGCTTTCTTT.

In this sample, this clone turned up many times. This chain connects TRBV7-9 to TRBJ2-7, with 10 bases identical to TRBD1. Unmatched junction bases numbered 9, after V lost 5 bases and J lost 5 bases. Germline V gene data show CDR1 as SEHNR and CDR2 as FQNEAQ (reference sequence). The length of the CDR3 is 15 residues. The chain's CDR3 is CASSRSGQGSHEQYF. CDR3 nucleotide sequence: TGTGCCAGCAGCCGATCGGGACAGGGGTCCCACGAGCAGTACTTC.

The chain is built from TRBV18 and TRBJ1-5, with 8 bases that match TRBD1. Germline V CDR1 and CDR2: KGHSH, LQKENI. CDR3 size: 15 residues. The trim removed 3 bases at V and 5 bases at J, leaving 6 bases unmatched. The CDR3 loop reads CASSPWTGPDQPQHF. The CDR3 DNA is TGTGCCAGCTCACCTTGGACAGGGCCGGATCAGCCCCAGCATTTT. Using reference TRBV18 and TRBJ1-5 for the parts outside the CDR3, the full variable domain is NAGVMQNPRHLVRRRGQEARLRCSPMKGHSHVYWYRQLPEEGLKFMVYLQKENIIDESGMPKERFSAEFPKEGPSILRIQQVVRGDSAAYFCASSPWTGPDQPQHFGDGTRLSIL.

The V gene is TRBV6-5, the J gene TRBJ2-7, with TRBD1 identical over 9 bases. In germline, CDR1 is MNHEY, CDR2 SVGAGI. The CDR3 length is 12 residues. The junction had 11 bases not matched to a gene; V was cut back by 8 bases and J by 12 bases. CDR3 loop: CASGIRDRVTYF. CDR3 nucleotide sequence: TGTGCCAGCGGAATCCGGGACAGGGTAACGTACTTC.

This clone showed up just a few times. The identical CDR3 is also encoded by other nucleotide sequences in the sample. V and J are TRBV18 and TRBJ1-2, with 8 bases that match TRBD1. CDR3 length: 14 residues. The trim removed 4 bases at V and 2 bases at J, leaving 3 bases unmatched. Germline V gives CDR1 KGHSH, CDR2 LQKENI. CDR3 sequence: CASSQGTGNYGYTF. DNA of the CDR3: TGTGCCAGCTCACAGGGGACAGGCAACTATGGCTACACCTTC.

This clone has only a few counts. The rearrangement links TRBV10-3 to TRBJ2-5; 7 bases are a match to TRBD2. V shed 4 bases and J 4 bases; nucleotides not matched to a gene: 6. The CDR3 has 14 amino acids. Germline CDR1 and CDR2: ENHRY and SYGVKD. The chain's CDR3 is CAISVAGRGETQYF. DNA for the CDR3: TGTGCCATCAGTGTGGCGGGGAGGGGAGAGACCCAGTACTTC.

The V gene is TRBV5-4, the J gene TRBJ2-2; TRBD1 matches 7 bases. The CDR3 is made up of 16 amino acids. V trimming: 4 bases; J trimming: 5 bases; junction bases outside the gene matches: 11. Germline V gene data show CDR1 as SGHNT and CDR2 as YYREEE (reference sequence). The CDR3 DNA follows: TGTGCCAGCAGCCAAGATCCCGGGACAGAAACCGGGGAGCTGTTTTTT. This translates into CASSQDPGTETGELFF.

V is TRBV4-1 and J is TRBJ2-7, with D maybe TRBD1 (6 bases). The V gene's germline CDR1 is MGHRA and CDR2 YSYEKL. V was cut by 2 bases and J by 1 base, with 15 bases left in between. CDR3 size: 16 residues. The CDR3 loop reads CASSQRVGAQSYEQYF. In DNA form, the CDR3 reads TGCGCCAGCAGCCAACGGGTGGGGGCTCAATCCTACGAGCAGTACTTC.

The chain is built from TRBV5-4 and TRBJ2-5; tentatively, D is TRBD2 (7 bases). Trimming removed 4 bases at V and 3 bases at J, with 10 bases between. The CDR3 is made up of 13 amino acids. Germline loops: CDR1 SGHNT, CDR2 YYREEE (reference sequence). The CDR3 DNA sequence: TGTGCCAGCAGCCGAGGGGGGGAAGAGACCCAGTACTTC. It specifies CASSRGGEETQYF.

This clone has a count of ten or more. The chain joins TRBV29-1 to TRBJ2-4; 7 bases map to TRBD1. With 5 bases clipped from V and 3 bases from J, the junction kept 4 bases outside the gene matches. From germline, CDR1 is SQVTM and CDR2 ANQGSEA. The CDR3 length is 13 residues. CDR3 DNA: TGCAGCGTTTCGACAGGGAGCAAAAACATTCAGTACTTC. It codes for CSVSTGSKNIQYF.

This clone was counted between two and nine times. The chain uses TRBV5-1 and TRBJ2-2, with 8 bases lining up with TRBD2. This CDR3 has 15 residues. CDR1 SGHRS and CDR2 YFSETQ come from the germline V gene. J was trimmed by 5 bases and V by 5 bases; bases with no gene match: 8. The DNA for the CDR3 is TGCGCCAGCAGTCAAGCGGGAGAGGTTACCGGGGAGCTGTTTTTT. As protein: CASSQAGEVTGELFF.

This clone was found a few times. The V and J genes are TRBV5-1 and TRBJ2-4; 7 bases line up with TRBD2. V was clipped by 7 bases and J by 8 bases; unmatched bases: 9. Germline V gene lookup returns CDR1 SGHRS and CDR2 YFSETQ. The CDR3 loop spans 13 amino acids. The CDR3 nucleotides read TGCGCCAGCGGTAAACTAGCGAGGGACATTCAGTACTTC. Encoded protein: CASGKLARDIQYF.

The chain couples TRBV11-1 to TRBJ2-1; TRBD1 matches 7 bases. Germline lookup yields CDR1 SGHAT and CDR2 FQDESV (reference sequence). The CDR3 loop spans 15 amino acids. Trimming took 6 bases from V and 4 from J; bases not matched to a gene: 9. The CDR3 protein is CASSRTGSPYNEQFF. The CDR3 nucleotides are TGTGCCAGCAGTCGGACAGGATCCCCTTACAATGAGCAGTTCTTC.

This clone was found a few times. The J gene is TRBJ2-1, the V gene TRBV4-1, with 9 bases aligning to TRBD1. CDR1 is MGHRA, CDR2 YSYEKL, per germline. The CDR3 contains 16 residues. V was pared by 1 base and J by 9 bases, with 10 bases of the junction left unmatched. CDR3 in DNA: TGCGCCAGCAGCCAAGCCGCGGACAGGGGTCAGCGTGAGCAGTTCTTC. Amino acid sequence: CASSQAADRGQREQFF.